The 28 T cell receptor beta chains presented below share a single source sample, sequenced in a study of beta chain features in type 1 diabetes. What was sequenced were expressed TCRB transcripts, since all of the isolated RNA had been reverse transcribed. TCRdb's table, derived via immunoSEQ multiplex PCR, lists solely in-frame clones and lacks some. This sample has just over 450,000 clones, with approximately 30% found just once. Sample: naive CD4+ T cells from blood. Receptors were obtained from a young man in good health.

The table lists this clone with a count of one. The chain uses TRBV5-4 and TRBJ2-7; D unclear. This CDR3 comprises 13 residues. Germline V gives CDR1 SGHNT, CDR2 YYREEE (reference sequence). Trimming removed 0 bases from V and 2 bases from J, with 6 bases in between. The CDR3 reads CASSLVQTYEQYF. The CDR3 nucleotides are TGTGCCAGCAGCTTGGTACAGACCTACGAGCAGTACTTC.

The chain is built from TRBV7-2 and TRBJ2-5; 14 bases are a match to TRBD2. V was clipped by 4 bases and J by 7 bases; unmatched bases: 8. Looked up from germline, CDR1 is SGHTA and CDR2 is FQGNSA. CDR3 length: 16 residues. The CDR3, as DNA: TGTGCCAGCAGCTCCGCCGGGACTAGCGGGGGAAGGACCCAGTACTTC. Protein: CASSSAGTSGGRTQYF.

This clone appeared a single time. This chain joins TRBV2 and TRBJ2-5, with D tentatively TRBD2 (6 bases). Germline assignment: CDR1 SNHLY and CDR2 FYNNEI. V gave up 7 bases and J gave up 1 base, with 13 bases separating them. The CDR3 sequence is 14 residues long. CDR3 coding DNA: TGTGCCAGCAAAACTAGCCTGGGCCAAGAGACCCAGTACTTC. Translating it yields CASKTSLGQETQYF.

V is TRBV6-1 and J is TRBJ1-2; D remains ambiguous. CDR1 and CDR2 from the germline V gene are MNHNS and SASEGT. Deletions cut 10 bases from V and 6 bases from J, with 18 bases between. This CDR3 is 13 amino acids long. CDR3: CAIHSHGRNGYTF. Here the CDR3 DNA reads TGTGCCATCCACTCACACGGGCGGAATGGCTACACCTTC.

This clone occurred a few times. This rearrangement joins TRBV5-4 to TRBJ2-3; D gene unclear. Trimming removed 1 base at V and 0 bases at J, with 9 bases between. Germline V lookup: CDR1 SGHNT, CDR2 YYREEE (reference sequence). The CDR3 runs to 15 residues. CDR3 sequence (DNA): TGTGCCAGCAGCTTGATCGACACAAGCACAGATACGCAGTATTTT. Residues: CASSLIDTSTDTQYF. The full variable domain, rest sourced from reference TRBV5-4 and TRBJ2-3, is ETGVTQSPTHLIKTRGQQVTLRCSSQSGHNTVSWYQQALGQGPQFIFQYYREEENGRGNFPPRFSGLQFPNYSSELNVNALELDDSALYLCASSLIDTSTDTQYFGPGTRLTVL.

This clone was detected only a few times. This chain links TRBV4-3 with TRBJ2-2, with unresolved D. CDR1 is LGHNA, CDR2 YSLEER, per germline. Trimming pared 0 bases from V and 6 bases from J, leaving 17 bases between. The CDR3 loop spans 17 amino acids. CDR3 DNA sequence: TGCGCCAGCAGCCAAGACCAGCGACCTTTACTTTCCGGGGAGCTGTTTTTT. This translates into CASSQDQRPLLSGELFF.

The chain links TRBV5-1 to TRBJ2-7; TRBD1 or TRBD2 may be the D gene (5 bases each). Germline V lookup: CDR1 SGHRS, CDR2 YFSETQ. Between the trimmed V and J ends, which lost 4 bases and 3 bases, there was a span of 17 bases. The CDR3 loop spans 15 amino acids. This CDR3 reads CASSRGGQGDYEQYF. The CDR3 DNA sequence: TGCGCCAGCAGCCGTGGTGGTCAGGGAGACTACGAGCAGTACTTC. Full variable domain (missing parts from reference TRBV5-1 and TRBJ2-7): KAGVTQTPRYLIKTRGQQVTLSCSPISGHRSVSWYQQTPGQGLQFLFEYFSETQRNKGNFPGRFSGRQFSNSRSEMNVSTLELGDSALYLCASSRGGQGDYEQYFGPGTRLTVT.

The CDR3 loop reads CSVGGGDQPQHF. CDR3 coding DNA: TGCAGCGTTGGAGGCGGAGATCAGCCCCAGCATTTT. This chain links TRBV29-1 with TRBJ1-5; D is unresolved. The length of the CDR3 is 12 residues. V lost 4 bases, J lost 5 bases, and 9 bases lay in between. CDR1 is SQVTM, CDR2 ANQGSEA, per germline.

The chain is built from TRBV5-4 and TRBJ2-7; TRBD1 is a possible D gene (5 bases). In germline, CDR1 is SGHNT, CDR2 YYREEE (reference sequence). V lost 0 bases and J lost 0, with 10 bases in between. CDR3 size: 15 residues. CDR3 coding DNA: TGTGCCAGCAGCTTGGATCAGGGTAGCTCCTACGAGCAGTACTTC. This gives the protein CASSLDQGSSYEQYF.

This clone was picked up a small number of times. The chain recombines TRBV6-1 with TRBJ1-1; tentative D call: TRBD1 (6 bases). Trimming left V 6 bases short and J 1 base short, with 12 bases between. Germline CDR1 is MNHNS and CDR2 is SASEGT. The CDR3 has 14 residues. The DNA of the CDR3 is TGTGCCAGCAGACTTCAGGGGCAGAACACTGAAGCTTTCTTT. Translating gives CASRLQGQNTEAFF.

The rearrangement links TRBV30 to TRBJ1-1; 8 bases are shared with TRBD1. From germline, CDR1 is GTSNPN and CDR2 SVGIG (reference sequence). This CDR3 region has 13 residues. Unmatched junction bases numbered 5, after V lost 5 bases and J lost 3 bases. The CDR3 reads CAWGDRRDTEAFF. The DNA of the CDR3 is TGTGCCTGGGGGGACAGGAGAGACACTGAAGCTTTCTTT.

This clone has a handful of counts. This chain uses TRBV9 with TRBJ2-5; TRBD1 is a possible D gene (5 bases). The CDR3 consists of 15 residues. Germline V lookup: CDR1 SGDLS, CDR2 YYNGEE. Trimming removed 4 bases at V and 2 bases at J, with 15 bases between. The chain's CDR3 is CASSRNWAGQETQYF. In nucleotides, the CDR3 is TGTGCCAGCAGCCGCAATTGGGCAGGGCAAGAGACCCAGTACTTC.

The V gene is TRBV15, the J gene TRBJ2-5; tentative D call: TRBD1 (6 bases). V was cut by 3 bases and J by 5 bases, with 13 bases left in between. The CDR3 has 14 residues. Germline CDR1 and CDR2: LNHNV and YYDKDF (reference sequence). The CDR3 bases are TGTGCCACCAGCAGGGGGGACAATCGGGAGACCCAGTACTTC. Residues: CATSRGDNRETQYF.

In its sample, this clone was seen a few times. The chain uses TRBV7-8 and TRBJ2-4, with a weak D call TRBD2 (5 bases). The germline V and J ends were trimmed by 6 bases and 0 bases, with 12 bases remaining between them. The V gene's germline CDR1 is SGHVS and CDR2 FQNEAQ. The CDR3 length is 15 residues. Here the CDR3 reads CASRMGVLAKNIQYF. CDR3 in DNA: TGTGCCAGCAGGATGGGAGTTCTAGCCAAAAACATTCAGTACTTC.

The table lists this clone with a count of one. The chain carries TRBV5-4 and TRBJ2-6; D might be TRBD2 (5 bases). Germline CDR1 reads SGHNT; CDR2 reads YYREEE (reference sequence). This CDR3 region has 15 residues. V shed 3 bases and J shed 12 bases, with 19 bases lying between them. CDR3: CASSSGRDGRGVLTF. Written as DNA, the CDR3 is TGTGCCAGCAGCTCGGGAAGGGATGGACGCGGCGTCCTGACTTTC.

This clone appeared a few times. V gene TRBV30 combines with J gene TRBJ2-5; 13 nucleotides align to TRBD2. V trimming: 4 bases; J trimming: 7 bases; junction bases outside the gene matches: 3. CDR1 GTSNPN and CDR2 SVGIG come from the germline V gene (reference sequence). The CDR3 covers 13 residues. As DNA, the CDR3 is TGTGCCTGGACCGGGACTAGCGGGACGACCCAGTACTTC. This encodes CAWTGTSGTTQYF.

The chain uses TRBV7-2 and TRBJ1-4; D not certain. The V end was cut by 5 bases, the J end by 5 bases, with 9 bases between. Germline CDR1 and CDR2: SGHTA and FQGNSA. CDR3 length: 13 residues. CDR3 amino acids: CASSVWENEKLFF. The CDR3, as DNA: TGTGCCAGCAGCGTTTGGGAGAATGAAAAACTGTTTTTT. Full variable domain (rest looked up from reference TRBV7-2 and TRBJ1-4): GAGVSQSPSNKVTEKGKDVELRCDPISGHTALYWYRQSLGQGLEFLIYFQGNSAPDKSGLPSDRFSAERTGGSVSTLTIQRTQQEDSAVYLCASSVWENEKLFFGSGTQLSVL.

The rearrangement links TRBV7-9 to TRBJ2-7; no definite D call. Germline CDR1 is SEHNR and CDR2 is FQNEAQ (reference sequence). The CDR3 sequence is 14 residues long. Trimming removed 2 bases at V and 5 bases at J, with 13 bases between. The CDR3 loop reads CASSLFGVQDEQYF. The CDR3 nucleotides read TGTGCCAGCAGCTTATTTGGGGTTCAGGACGAGCAGTACTTC.

The sample holds a few counts of this clone. V usage is TRBV7-2 and J usage is TRBJ1-2; 7 nucleotides align to TRBD1. This CDR3 is 15 amino acids long. In germline, CDR1 is SGHTA, CDR2 FQGNSA. Trimming removed 1 base from V and 1 base from J; junction bases left unmatched: 3. DNA of the CDR3: TGTGCCAGCAGCTTAGGACAGGGACTTAACTATGGCTACACCTTC. Amino acids: CASSLGQGLNYGYTF.

This clone appeared a few times. The chain combines TRBV30 with TRBJ1-4, with D possibly matching TRBD1 (6 bases). The CDR3 has 15 residues. CDR1 is GTSNPN and CDR2 is SVGIG in the germline V gene (reference sequence). V was cut by 4 bases and J by 8 bases, with 20 bases left in between. The CDR3 DNA reads TGTGCCTGGAACATACCCGGGACATTACGGGAAAAACTGTTTTTT. Translation: CAWNIPGTLREKLFF. The full variable domain, with the rest looked up from reference TRBV30 and TRBJ1-4, is SQTIHQWPATLVQPVGSPLSLECTVEGTSNPNLYWYRQAAGRGLQLLFYSVGIGQISSEVPQNLSASRPQDRQFILSSKKLLLSDSGFYLCAWNIPGTLREKLFFGSGTQLSVL.

The chain recombines TRBV5-1 with TRBJ2-6, with 8 positions matching TRBD1. Germline CDR1 and CDR2: SGHRS and YFSETQ. The CDR3 is made up of 16 amino acids. V trimming: 1 base; J trimming: 4 bases; junction bases outside the gene matches: 4. The CDR3, as DNA: TGCGCCAGCAGCTTGTCGGACAGGGCCGGGGCCAACGTCCTGACTTTC. This translates into CASSLSDRAGANVLTF.

The CDR3 DNA reads TGTGCCATCAGTGAGTCCTCCGGGGGAGAAACAGATACGCAGTATTTT. Translated, it gives CAISESSGGETDTQYF. The rearrangement joins TRBV10-3 to TRBJ2-3; D is perhaps TRBD2 (6 bases). Trimming shortened V by 0 bases and J by 3 bases, and 13 bases separated the two germline ends. The germline CDR1 and CDR2 sequences are ENHRY and SYGVKD. The CDR3 runs 16 residues.

In the case of this clone: Other nucleotide sequences from this sample produce the same CDR3. The J gene is TRBJ2-1, the V gene TRBV29-1, with 12 bases lining up with TRBD2. Germline V lookup: CDR1 SQVTM, CDR2 ANQGSEA. J lost 3 bases, V lost 6 bases, and 3 bases had no gene match. The CDR3 consists of 14 residues. In DNA, the CDR3 is TGCAGCGTATGGACTAGCGGGATCTACAATGAGCAGTTCTTC. Translation: CSVWTSGIYNEQFF.

With respect to this clone: This sample includes further DNA sequences coding for the same CDR3. The rearrangement joins TRBV20-1 to TRBJ1-1, with no clear D. The CDR3 is 10 residues long. V dropped 6 bases and J dropped 1 base, with 3 bases sitting between them. Germline V gives CDR1 DFQATT, CDR2 SNEGSKA (reference sequence). This chain's CDR3 is CSAQNTEAFF. CDR3 coding DNA: TGCAGTGCCCAGAACACTGAAGCTTTCTTT.

The chain employs TRBV29-1 and TRBJ1-1, with a possible D match to TRBD1 (5 bases). The CDR3 runs 12 residues. Germline CDR1 reads SQVTM; CDR2 reads ANQGSEA. V lost 4 bases, J lost 1 base, and 7 bases lay in between. CDR3 in amino acids: CSVGQQNTEAFF. The CDR3 DNA reads TGCAGCGTTGGACAGCAGAACACTGAAGCTTTCTTT.

The chain combines TRBV2 with TRBJ2-7; D unclear. CDR1 is SNHLY and CDR2 is FYNNEI in the germline V gene. This CDR3 is 12 amino acids long. Trimming took off 3 bases at V and 5 bases at J, with 8 bases between the two ends. The CDR3 loop is CASSDLAHEQYF. CDR3 coding DNA: TGTGCCAGCAGTGACCTCGCCCACGAGCAGTACTTC.

In this sample, this clone turned up a few times. The J gene is TRBJ2-7, the V gene TRBV29-1; a weak D match, TRBD2 (6 bases). With 6 bases removed from V and 4 bases from J, the gap between germline ends came to 16 bases. Per the germline V gene, CDR1 is SQVTM and CDR2 is ANQGSEA. The CDR3 totals 13 residues. As DNA, the CDR3 is TGCAGCGTCGCGAACCGGGGGTCATACGAGCAGTACTTC. Translated, it gives CSVANRGSYEQYF.

The chain recombines TRBV28 with TRBJ2-5; 10 nucleotides align to TRBD1. V shed 5 bases, J shed 6 bases, and the junction held 12 bases outside the gene matches. CDR1 is MDHEN, CDR2 SYDVKM, per germline. The CDR3 spans 16 residues. Here the CDR3 DNA reads TGTGCCAGCAGTCCCTCCGGGACAGGGGACATAAAGACCCAGTACTTC. It specifies CASSPSGTGDIKTQYF.